These 16 T cell receptor beta chains share one sample of origin, sequenced in a study of shared clonotypes between healthy human individuals. Assay: immunoSEQ multiplex PCR; the TCRdb copy retains only in-frame clones and omits some. Here the sample spans more than 550,000 clones, roughly 88% being singletons. Sample: memory CD8+ T cells from PBMCs. Subset meaning: CD45RO+ cells pooled with CCR7-negative TemRA cells. Receptor source: a man aged 18 to 30 in good health. Some clones in this sample may be carry-over from other donors' samples.

The rearrangement joins TRBV27 to TRBJ2-7, with a tentative D call TRBD2 (5 bases). Trimming removed 4 bases at V and 2 bases at J, with 9 bases between. This CDR3 comprises 13 residues. Germline V lookup: CDR1 MNHEY, CDR2 SMNVEV (reference sequence). CDR3 region: CASSYGITYEQYF. The CDR3 DNA sequence: TGTGCCAGCAGTTACGGGATTACCTACGAGCAGTACTTC.

The V call is TRBV11-3, the J call TRBJ1-3; D unclear. The CDR3 totals 13 residues. Trimming removed 5 bases at V and 8 bases at J, with 13 bases between. Germline V CDR1 and CDR2: SGHNT, YENEEA. This CDR3 is CASSARTVDTIYF. CDR3 sequence (DNA): TGTGCCAGCAGCGCCCGGACTGTGGACACCATATATTTT.

A few counts support this clone. V and J are TRBV11-2 and TRBJ2-1, with D uncertain. Germline V lookup: CDR1 SGHAT, CDR2 FQNNGV. V lost 5 bases to trimming and J lost 8 bases, with 10 bases between them. The CDR3 sequence is 12 residues long. CDR3 sequence reads: CASSAPAYEQFF. The CDR3 DNA reads as TGTGCCAGCAGCGCCCCGGCCTATGAGCAGTTCTTC.

The rearrangement links TRBV6-1 to TRBJ1-2; 9 nucleotides align to TRBD1. Germline assignment: CDR1 MNHNS and CDR2 SASEGT. This CDR3 is built from 14 residues. Unmatched junction bases numbered 6, after V lost 4 bases and J lost 6 bases. The CDR3 nucleotides are TGTGCCAGCAGTGGAAACAGGGGGCTCGATGGCTACACCTTC. Protein product: CASSGNRGLDGYTF.

The chain links TRBV4-3 to TRBJ2-5; 9 bases are a match to TRBD2. V trimming: 5 bases; J trimming: 5 bases; junction bases outside the gene matches: 9. CDR1 and CDR2 (germline): LGHNA, YSLEER. The CDR3 has 15 amino acids. The CDR3 protein is CASSYGTSPMETQYF. Here the CDR3 DNA reads TGCGCCAGCAGCTACGGGACTAGCCCCATGGAGACCCAGTACTTC.

This clone occurred a few times. The rearrangement joins TRBV7-9 to TRBJ2-7; the D gene is possibly TRBD2 (5 bases). Germline V gives CDR1 SEHNR, CDR2 FQNEAQ (reference sequence). The CDR3 extends over 14 amino acids. The V and J ends lost 2 bases and 9 bases respectively, with 17 bases between them. The CDR3 here is CASSLSFIEGGQYF. CDR3 nucleotides: TGTGCCAGCAGCTTATCTTTTATTGAGGGTGGGCAGTACTTC.

This clone appeared a few times. V and J are TRBV29-1 and TRBJ1-1; 7 nucleotides line up with TRBD1. Germline V gene lookup returns CDR1 SQVTM and CDR2 ANQGSEA. This CDR3 is 12 amino acids long. J lost 5 bases, V lost 7 bases, and 7 bases had no gene match. This CDR3 is CSGQGSRTEAFF. The DNA of the CDR3 is TGCAGCGGACAGGGATCGAGAACTGAAGCTTTCTTT.

V usage is TRBV6-6 and J usage is TRBJ2-1, with unresolved D. V lost 8 bases and J 0 bases, leaving 17 bases between the germline ends. The CDR3 is 16 residues long. Germline assignment: CDR1 MNHNY and CDR2 SVGAGI (reference sequence). The CDR3 region is CASGWIYLSSYNEQFF. CDR3 DNA sequence: TGTGCCAGCGGGTGGATTTACTTAAGCTCCTACAATGAGCAGTTCTTC.

This chain joins TRBV11-2 and TRBJ2-6; D is perhaps TRBD2 (6 bases). The germline V gene encodes CDR1 SGHAT and CDR2 FQNNGV. This CDR3 has 18 residues. V shed 5 bases and J shed 0 bases, with 17 bases lying between them. The CDR3 DNA reads TGTGCCAGCAGCCCCGGGGGAGGTTGGGACTCTGGGGCCAACGTCCTGACTTTC. This codes for CASSPGGGWDSGANVLTF.

This chain links TRBV4-1 with TRBJ2-5; D uncertain. Deletions cut 4 bases from V and 3 bases from J, with 18 bases between. This CDR3 is built from 16 residues. Germline CDR1 MGHRA, CDR2 YSYEKL. In nucleotides, the CDR3 is TGCGCCAGCAGCCCTGCATCTGGGCAGGTTGAAGAGACCCAGTACTTC. Its protein product is CASSPASGQVEETQYF.

V gene TRBV5-6 combines with J gene TRBJ2-3, with 10 bases matching TRBD2. Germline trimming cut 3 bases from V and 1 base from J; bases unmatched to any gene: 8. Germline V gene sequence: CDR1 SGHDT, CDR2 YYEEEE. The CDR3 has 17 residues. The CDR3 protein is CASSSRVAGGRTDTQYF. CDR3 DNA: TGTGCCAGCAGCTCCAGGGTAGCGGGAGGACGCACAGATACGCAGTATTTT.

This chain links TRBV14 with TRBJ2-7; D perhaps matches TRBD2 (5 bases). The germline V gene encodes CDR1 SGHDN and CDR2 FVKESK. The CDR3 consists of 13 residues. V shed 0 bases and J shed 5 bases, with 8 bases lying between them. The CDR3 loop reads CASSQEMEDEQYF. The DNA of the CDR3 is TGTGCCAGCAGCCAAGAGATGGAGGACGAGCAGTACTTC.

The rearrangement links TRBV9 to TRBJ1-1; D uncertain. CDR3 length: 15 amino acids. Trimming removed 7 bases from V and 2 bases from J, with 18 bases in between. CDR1 and CDR2 (germline): SGDLS, YYNGEE. CDR3: CASSEEGILNTEAFF. The CDR3 DNA follows: TGTGCCAGCTCGGAAGAAGGGATTCTTAACACTGAAGCTTTCTTT.

The J gene is TRBJ1-2, the V gene TRBV27, with D unresolved. The length of the CDR3 is 12 residues. Germline-derived CDR1 and CDR2 are MNHEY and SMNVEV (reference sequence). V dropped 7 bases and J dropped 8 bases, with 14 bases sitting between them. This CDR3 is CASNHPGEGYTF. The CDR3 nucleotides read TGTGCCAGCAACCACCCGGGCGAGGGCTACACCTTC.

This chain connects TRBV9 to TRBJ2-7, with 7 bases identical to TRBD2. CDR3 length: 14 amino acids. CDR1 is SGDLS and CDR2 is YYNGEE in the germline V gene. The trim removed 3 bases at V and 4 bases at J, leaving 7 bases unmatched. The CDR3 region is CASSGTSNKYEQYF. Here the CDR3 DNA reads TGTGCCAGCAGCGGGACTAGTAACAAGTACGAGCAGTACTTC.

The chain links TRBV6-1 to TRBJ1-1; D remains ambiguous. Germline loops: CDR1 MNHNS, CDR2 SASEGT. The CDR3 is 15 residues long. The V end was cut by 1 base, the J end by 1 base, with 10 bases between. The CDR3 DNA follows: TGTGCCAGCAGTGAAGACTTTCCCTGGAACACTGAAGCTTTCTTT. This encodes CASSEDFPWNTEAFF.